This T cell receptor (beta chain) was identified in a study of cytomegalovirus exposure and HLA in healthy donors. Germline CDR1 and CDR2: MGHRA and YSYEKL. CDR3 size: 15 residues. V lost 3 bases, J lost 0 bases, and 11 bases lay in between. PCR was performed using 60 Vbeta and 13 Jbeta primers. The data were produced by immunoSEQ multiplex PCR, yet TCRdb's version contains in-frame clones alone and is incomplete. The profile shows approximately 160,000 clones, less than 90% of them singletons. This rearrangement joins TRBV4-1 to TRBJ1-2; possibly TRBD1 for D (5 bases). Sequenced input: PBMCs. This TCR came from a woman aged 50 to 60 in good health and CMV-seropositive. The CDR3 DNA reads TGCGCCAGCAGCCAGTACCGGGACTCTAACTATGGCTACACCTTC. Protein: CASSQYRDSNYGYTF.